The T cell receptor beta chain described here comes from a study of beta chain features in type 1 diabetes. Expressed TCRB transcripts were sequenced after all isolated RNA was converted to cDNA. Sequencing used immunoSEQ multiplex PCR; TCRdb keeps in-frame clones, though not all of them. The sample has hundreds of thousands of clones, about a sixth seen once. The sample holds a few counts of this clone. CDR1 is SGHDT, CDR2 YYEEEE, per germline. The ends were cut back, 0 bases at V and 1 base at J, with 14 bases in the middle. The CDR3 runs to 18 residues. The chain has TRBV5-6 and TRBJ2-6; weak D call: TRBD1 (6 bases). The clonotype was recovered from a woman between 18 and 29 years old in good health. The sequencing input was naive CD4+ T cells from blood. The CDR3 reads CASSLARTVVSGANVLTF. CDR3 bases: TGTGCCAGCAGCTTGGCAAGGACAGTGGTATCTGGGGCCAACGTCCTGACTTTC.